This TCR beta chain was profiled in a study of cytomegalovirus exposure and HLA in healthy donors. General study results and limits: Associated with cytomegalovirus, according to the listing, were 164 TCR beta chains.

CDR3 length: 15 residues. Germline-derived CDR1 and CDR2 are MNHNS and SASEGT. A remark on this clone: Its target is not known. A junction end diverges from the germline sequence, so it may reflect a read error.

Primers for the PCR totalled 60 Vbeta and 13 Jbeta. Here immunoSEQ multiplex PCR was the method, and the copy in TCRdb shows in-frame clones only, minus some. Altogether under 150,000 clones are present, under 90% being singletons, with the ten largest covering about 4%. This rearrangement joins TRBV6-1 to TRBJ1-5; 9 bases map to TRBD1. This receptor was taken from a woman aged 35 to 49 in good health and CMV-seronegative. Sequenced sample: PBMCs. The CDR3 DNA is TGTGTCAGCAGTGAATGGGACAGGGTGGGTCAGCCCCAGCATTTT. This codes for CVSSEWDRVGQPQHF.